A single sample is the source of the 7 T cell receptor beta chains below, sequenced in a study of cytomegalovirus exposure and HLA in healthy donors. PCR employed 60 Vbeta and 13 Jbeta primers. Method: immunoSEQ multiplex PCR; TCRdb's copy keeps in-frame clones and lacks some. The sample includes 150,000 or so clones, 71% seen only once; the top ten take 1.5%. The sample was PBMCs. The receptors derive from a girl under 18 in good health and CMV-seronegative.

This chain joins TRBV15 and TRBJ1-5; 9 bases are a match to TRBD1. This CDR3 has 14 residues. Trimming cost V 5 bases and J 7 bases; bases outside gene matches: 6. The germline V gene has CDR1 LNHNV and CDR2 YYDKDF (reference sequence). The CDR3 bases are TGTGCCACCAGCCCGGGACAGGGAGAACAGCCCCAGCATTTT. Its translation: CATSPGQGEQPQHF.

Written as DNA, the CDR3 is TGTGCCAGCAGTGACCGACAGTTTAGTGAAGCTTTCTTT. It encodes CASSDRQFSEAFF. The rearrangement joins TRBV2 to TRBJ1-1, with D perhaps matching TRBD1 (5 bases). Germline CDR1 reads SNHLY; CDR2 reads FYNNEI. There are 13 residues in the CDR3. The V and J ends lost 3 bases and 7 bases respectively, with 12 bases between them. Drawing the rest from reference TRBV2 and TRBJ1-1, the complete variable domain is EPEVTQTPSHQVTQMGQEVILRCVPISNHLYFYWYRQILGQKVEFLVSFYNNEISEKSEIFDDQFSVERPDGSNFTLKIRSTKLEDSAMYFCASSDRQFSEAFFGQGTRLTVV.

In this sample, this clone turned up a few times. The chain employs TRBV27 and TRBJ1-6; D perhaps matches TRBD1 (6 bases). The V and J ends lost 5 bases and 5 bases respectively, with 10 bases between them. Germline V gene data show CDR1 as MNHEY and CDR2 as SMNVEV (reference sequence). The CDR3 is 14 amino acids. The CDR3: CASSPGVNNSPLHF. The CDR3 DNA reads as TGTGCCAGCAGTCCAGGGGTTAATAATTCACCCCTCCACTTT.

V usage is TRBV7-2 and J usage is TRBJ2-5; D is unresolved. V was clipped by 3 bases and J by 2 bases, with 10 bases between them. The CDR3 is 14 amino acids. From germline, CDR1 is SGHTA and CDR2 FQGNSA. CDR3 in amino acids: CASSFSRLQETQYF. The DNA of the CDR3 is TGTGCCAGCAGCTTCTCCCGTCTGCAAGAGACCCAGTACTTC.

The chain recombines TRBV5-1 with TRBJ2-3; D might be TRBD2 (7 bases). CDR3 length: 18 amino acids. The V gene's germline CDR1 is SGHRS and CDR2 YFSETQ. Between the trimmed V and J ends, which lost 0 bases and 2 bases, there was a span of 19 bases. The CDR3 region has the DNA TGCGCCAGCAGCTTGGCGGGGAGGGGGGCTCGCAACACAGATACGCAGTATTTT. The encoded protein is CASSLAGRGARNTDTQYF.

This clone was observed once. The CDR3 coding sequence is TGCGCCAGCCGACCTCGGACAGGGACCCTTTCGATCTCCTACAATGAGCAGTTCTTC. It translates to CASRPRTGTLSISYNEQFF. The chain links TRBV10-1 to TRBJ2-1; 8 bases fit TRBD1. The germline gives CDR1 WNHNN, CDR2 SYGVQD (reference sequence). The CDR3 contains 19 residues. V gave up 8 bases and J gave up 0 bases; unmatched junction bases: 18.

This chain links TRBV5-6 with TRBJ1-5, with 8 bases lining up with TRBD1. CDR1 SGHDT and CDR2 YYEEEE come from the germline V gene. J lost 0 bases, V lost 4 bases, and 9 bases had no gene match. The length of the CDR3 is 17 residues. The CDR3: CASSLKTGAISNQPQHF. Written as DNA, the CDR3 is TGTGCCAGCAGCCTGAAGACAGGGGCGATTAGCAATCAGCCCCAGCATTTT.